These 3 T cell receptor beta chains were all obtained from the same sample, sequenced in a study of T cells in Graves' hyperthyroidism and ophthalmopathy (dated 2019 in TCRdb). Library preparation was by multiplex PCR. The reads were generated on an Illumina HiSeq 2000. The TCR beta CDR3 regions were amplified from RNA transcripts. A first-round RT-PCR of the TCR CDR3 used the HTBI primer set with the Qiagen OneStep RT-PCR kit. TCRdb reprocessed the public reads (quality trimming at Q25 with fastp, clone calling with MiXCR) and kept in-frame beta chains. CDR3 protein sequences are deduplicated, and each keeps its most common genes and DNA. The sample table records about 350,000 distinct CDR3 sequences; about 15% of these occur just once. Clones ranked in the top ten supply under 30% of the sample. What was sequenced was blood. The receptors were gathered from a young woman with Graves' hyperthyroidism.

This clonotype came up many times. The chain employs TRBV11-3 and TRBJ1-1; TRBD1 might be the D (6 bases). Germline-derived CDR1 and CDR2 are SGHNT and YENEEA. This CDR3 comprises 15 residues. V gave up 5 bases and J gave up 1 base, with 14 bases separating them. The CDR3: CASSQAGTQNTEAFF. The CDR3 region has the DNA TGTGCCAGCAGCCAAGCAGGGACACAGAACACTGAAGCTTTCTTT.

The table lists this clonotype with many counts. The rearrangement links TRBV19 to TRBJ2-1; D ambiguous. This CDR3 spans 14 amino acids. V lost 3 bases, J lost 6 bases, and 12 bases lay in between. In germline, CDR1 is LNHDA, CDR2 SQIVND (reference sequence). The CDR3 nucleotides are TGTGCCAGTAGTATTGGTGGGTTCTCCAATGAGCAGTTCTTC. It encodes CASSIGGFSNEQFF.

This clonotype was recorded at least ten times. The genes are TRBV29-1 and TRBJ2-7, with 8 positions matching TRBD2. V dropped 5 bases and J dropped 3; count of bases not matched to a gene: 3. This CDR3 has 12 amino acids. Germline loops: CDR1 SQVTM, CDR2 ANQGSEA. The CDR3 region has the DNA TGCAGCGTTACTAGCGGCCTCTACGAGCAGTACTTC. Protein sequence: CSVTSGLYEQYF.